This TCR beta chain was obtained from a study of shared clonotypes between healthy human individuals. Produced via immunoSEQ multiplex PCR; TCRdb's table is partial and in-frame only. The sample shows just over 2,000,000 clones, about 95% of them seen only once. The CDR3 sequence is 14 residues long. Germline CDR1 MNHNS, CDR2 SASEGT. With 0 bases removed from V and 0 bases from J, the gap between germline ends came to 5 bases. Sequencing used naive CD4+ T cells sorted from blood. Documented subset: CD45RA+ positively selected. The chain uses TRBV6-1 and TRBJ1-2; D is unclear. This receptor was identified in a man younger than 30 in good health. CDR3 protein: CASSEASANYGYTF. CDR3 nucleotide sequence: TGTGCCAGCAGTGAAGCTTCGGCTAACTATGGCTACACCTTC.